A selection of T cell receptor beta chains follows, all from one sample in a study of T cell responses to AZD1222 COVID-19 vaccine. Assay: immunoSEQ multiplex PCR; the TCRdb copy retains only in-frame clones and omits some. Seen here are about 100,000 clones, around 90% observed once, and the top ten hold over 1.5%. The sequencing here drew on peripheral blood, taken on day 0 of AZD1222 vaccination. The origin of the receptors is an adult in good health. Each CDR3 is given with its conserved first and last residue. Fields, in order: V gene, clone size, J gene, D gene, CDR3 protein, CDR3 DNA. D genes are given only for firm matches. Part of the rows lack a size; the others show once, few, many or a class for expanded clones.

TRBV7-6	.	TRBJ2-7	.	CASSSEGTAVTGEQYF	TGTGCCAGCAGTTCCGAGGGGACCGCCGTAACGGGCGAGCAGTACTTC
TRBV4-2	.	TRBJ2-2	TRBD1	CASSSTGVGKTGELFF	TGTGCCAGCAGCTCGACAGGGGTGGGGAAGACCGGGGAGCTGTTTTTT
TRBV7-6	.	TRBJ2-7	.	CASSLRGAHEQYF	TGTGCCAGCAGCTTGAGGGGGGCTCACGAGCAGTACTTC
TRBV5-6	.	TRBJ1-2	.	CASSDEGERVNGYTF	TGTGCCAGCAGCGATGAGGGGGAGAGAGTAAATGGCTACACCTTC
TRBV28	.	TRBJ2-1	TRBD2	CASTPLAGDYYSYNEQFF	TGTGCCAGCACCCCCCTAGCGGGAGATTACTACTCCTACAATGAGCAGTTCTTC
TRBV7-3	.	TRBJ1-5	.	CASSLILGQPQHF	TGTGCCAGCAGCTTAATTCTAGGGCAGCCCCAGCATTTT
TRBV6-5	.	TRBJ1-1	.	CASSKQGSSSEAFF	TGTGCCAGCTCCAAGCAGGGGTCCAGCTCTGAAGCTTTCTTT
TRBV2	.	TRBJ2-3	.	CASSVAFTDTQYF	TGTGCCAGCAGTGTGGCTTTCACAGATACGCAGTATTTT
TRBV5-4	medium-sized	TRBJ2-7	TRBD1	CASSRDRWGRSYEQYF	TGTGCCAGCAGCCGGGACAGGTGGGGGAGATCCTACGAGCAGTACTTC
TRBV2	.	TRBJ2-7	.	CASSPTSGGEQYF	TGTGCCAGCAGCCCAACTTCGGGCGGGGAGCAGTACTTC
TRBV7-9	.	TRBJ1-6	TRBD1	CASSSWDRMNSPLHF	TGTGCCAGCAGCTCCTGGGACAGGATGAATTCACCCCTCCACTTT
TRBV11-2	.	TRBJ2-5	TRBD2	CASSPSWASGEETQYF	TGTGCCAGCAGCCCATCGTGGGCTAGCGGCGAAGAGACCCAGTACTTC
TRBV6-5	.	TRBJ1-4	.	CASSSGETNEKLFF	TGTGCCAGCAGTTCGGGGGAGACTAATGAAAAACTGTTTTTT
TRBV7-3	.	TRBJ2-1	TRBD2	CASSPGTSGYYNEQFF	TGTGCCAGCAGCCCCGGGACTAGCGGATACTACAATGAGCAGTTCTTC
TRBV27	once	TRBJ2-2	.	CASSRAGIGTGELFF	TGTGCCAGCAGTCGGGCAGGAATAGGGACCGGGGAGCTGTTTTTT
TRBV24-1	.	TRBJ2-3	.	CATSASGDDLDTQYF	TGTGCCACCAGTGCCTCGGGGGACGACCTGGATACGCAGTATTTT